These 13 T cell receptor beta chains came from one sample sequenced in a study of chemoradiotherapy in HPV16-positive cancers. Produced via immunoSEQ multiplex PCR; TCRdb's table is partial and in-frame only. The sample consists of fewer than 25,000 clones, roughly 90% of them appearing once. This material consisted of blood, taken from a patient who underwent chemoradiotherapy. Receptors originate from a human donor with HPV-associated anogenital cancer.

This clone was counted a single time. The V gene is TRBV18, the J gene TRBJ1-1; the D is unclear. The V gene's germline CDR1 is KGHSH and CDR2 LQKENI. This CDR3 spans 14 amino acids. V gave up 3 bases and J gave up 1 base, with 9 bases separating them. DNA for the CDR3: TGTGCCAGCTCACCCACGCCAACGAACACTGAAGCTTTCTTT. Translated, it gives CASSPTPTNTEAFF.

The CDR3: CASRPRDQETQYF. CDR3 DNA: TGTGCCAGCAGGCCCAGGGACCAAGAGACCCAGTACTTC. The V call is TRBV2, the J call TRBJ2-5, with D tentatively TRBD1 (5 bases). Trimming stripped 6 bases from V and 0 bases from J, with 8 bases between. Germline V CDR1 and CDR2: SNHLY, FYNNEI. The CDR3 spans 13 residues.

The rearrangement joins TRBV7-9 to TRBJ1-2; TRBD1 is a possible D gene (5 bases). Trimming pared 11 bases from V and 10 bases from J, leaving 11 bases between. From germline, CDR1 is SEHNR and CDR2 FQNEAQ (reference sequence). The CDR3 is made up of 9 amino acids. CDR3 sequence (DNA): TGTGCCGGAGGCAGGGACTACACCTTC. Translation: CAGGRDYTF.

This clone was seen more than once but under ten times. This chain uses TRBV9 with TRBJ1-2; TRBD1 aligns across 10 bases. The CDR3 loop spans 14 amino acids. In germline, CDR1 is SGDLS, CDR2 YYNGEE. Trimming cost V 1 base and J 6 bases; bases outside gene matches: 3. The CDR3 loop is CASSVKGTGDGYTF. CDR3 coding DNA: TGTGCCAGCAGCGTAAAGGGGACAGGGGATGGCTACACCTTC.

V usage is TRBV4-1 and J usage is TRBJ1-1, with 7 bases fitting TRBD1. The CDR3 spans 15 residues. The V and J ends lost 4 bases and 5 bases, in that order; junction bases with no gene match: 10. The germline V gene has CDR1 MGHRA and CDR2 YSYEKL. CDR3: CASSPTGVLGTEAFF. The CDR3 DNA is TGCGCCAGCAGCCCCACAGGGGTCCTGGGGACTGAAGCTTTCTTT.

The chain uses TRBV21-1 and TRBJ2-2; TRBD1, the table's D call, lacks a check against the DNA. TRBV21-1 is a recognized pseudogene. This CDR3 is built from 15 residues. Here the CDR3 DNA reads TGTGCCGCAAGCTCCGGGACAGCGAACACCGGGGAGCTGTTTTTT. It translates to CAASSGTANTGELFF.

This rearrangement joins TRBV18 to TRBJ2-3; tentative D call: TRBD1 (6 bases). The CDR3 is 15 amino acids. Between the trimmed V and J ends, which lost 2 bases and 4 bases, there was a span of 13 bases. The germline gives CDR1 KGHSH, CDR2 LQKENI. CDR3 nucleotide sequence: TGTGCCAGCTCACCAAAGCAGGGGAGTGCAGATACGCAGTATTTT. The encoded protein is CASSPKQGSADTQYF.

Only a few counts were recorded for this clone. The chain carries TRBV19 and TRBJ1-1, with D perhaps matching TRBD1 (6 bases). CDR1 and CDR2 (germline): LNHDA, SQIVND (reference sequence). V was trimmed by 5 bases and J by 1 base, leaving 11 bases between them. The CDR3 runs to 14 residues. DNA for the CDR3: TGTGCCAGTAGTGTTCAGGACAGGAACACTGAAGCTTTCTTT. Translated: CASSVQDRNTEAFF.

The chain couples TRBV4-1 to TRBJ1-4; D uncertain. Germline V gives CDR1 MGHRA, CDR2 YSYEKL. This CDR3 has 13 amino acids. Trimming cost V 0 bases and J 8 bases, with 7 bases left between them. CDR3 amino acids: CASSQDHTEKLFF. Here the CDR3 DNA reads TGCGCCAGCAGCCAAGATCATACGGAAAAACTGTTTTTT.

The chain is built from TRBV2 and TRBJ1-1; maybe TRBD1 (5 bases). Germline values: CDR1 SNHLY, CDR2 FYNNEI. This CDR3 region has 14 residues. The ends were cut back, 4 bases at V and 13 bases at J, with 22 bases in the middle. CDR3 residues: CASSVSGGINRDFF. DNA of the CDR3: TGTGCCAGCAGTGTCTCCGGGGGTATAAATAGGGATTTCTTT. The complete variable domain, with remaining parts taken from reference TRBV2 and TRBJ1-1, reads EPEVTQTPSHQVTQMGQEVILRCVPISNHLYFYWYRQILGQKVEFLVSFYNNEISEKSEIFDDQFSVERPDGSNFTLKIRSTKLEDSAMYFCASSVSGGINRDFFGQGTRLTVV.

The rearrangement links TRBV8-2 to TRBJ2-6; the table names TRBD1, a call not compared with the DNA. TRBV8-2 is assigned pseudogene status. The CDR3 covers 15 residues. DNA for the CDR3: TGTGGCAGGAAGTTAACACAAAGTCGGGCCAACGTCCTGACTTTC. As protein: CGRKLTQSRANVLTF.

A few counts support this clone. The chain has TRBV6-5 and TRBJ1-3; the D is unclear. Trimming took off 2 bases at V and 0 bases at J, with 8 bases between the two ends. Germline V gives CDR1 MNHEY, CDR2 SVGAGI. CDR3 length equals 15 residues. CDR3 loop: CASSYRPDSGNTIYF. The CDR3 bases are TGTGCCAGCAGTTACAGGCCAGACTCTGGAAACACCATATATTTT.

This chain uses TRBV2 with TRBJ1-5; D gene ambiguous. There are 16 residues in the CDR3. Germline assignment: CDR1 SNHLY and CDR2 FYNNEI. Trimming took off 3 bases at V and 5 bases at J, with 17 bases between the two ends. DNA for the CDR3: TGTGCCAGCAGTGAGGGCCGCCCCAATCATTATCAGCCCCAGCATTTT. Protein sequence: CASSEGRPNHYQPQHF.